A single sample gave rise to the 14 T cell receptor beta chains below, sequenced in a study of long-term antiretroviral therapy in people with HIV. The libraries were made with immunoSEQ v3.0 at survey level. The method was immunoSEQ multiplex PCR; TCRdb's version includes in-frame clones alone and lacks a portion of them. Of about 24,000 clones listed, 65% to 90% are singletons. Sequences were derived from unsorted PBMCs, sampled 3 years after starting antiretroviral therapy. Every receptor here comes from a man between 50 and 59 years old with HIV.

This clone came up once. V is TRBV9 and J is TRBJ1-1; the match to TRBD1 covers 7 bases. Germline loops: CDR1 SGDLS, CDR2 YYNGEE. The J segment lost 6 bases and the V segment lost 0 bases, leaving 5 bases of the junction unmatched. The CDR3 is 14 amino acids. The CDR3 DNA reads TGTGCCAGCAGCGTAGGACAGGGTGGCCCTGAAGCTTTCTTT. Translating gives CASSVGQGGPEAFF.

The J gene is TRBJ1-4, the V gene TRBV28; tentative D call: TRBD1 (6 bases). The CDR3 spans 14 residues. Germline assignment: CDR1 MDHEN and CDR2 SYDVKM. V was clipped by 6 bases and J by 8 bases, with 16 bases between them. CDR3: CASSDDRFREKLFF. The CDR3 DNA is TGTGCCAGCAGCGACGACAGGTTTCGAGAAAAACTGTTTTTT.

J is TRBJ2-4 and V is TRBV28; a weak D match, TRBD2 (5 bases). The V and J ends lost 3 bases and 1 base respectively, with 10 bases between them. The CDR3 totals 15 residues. Germline V gives CDR1 MDHEN, CDR2 SYDVKM. CDR3 in DNA: TGTGCCAGCAGTTTGGAGCGGAGGGCCAAAAACATTCAGTACTTC. Its protein is CASSLERRAKNIQYF.

The chain joins TRBV10-3 to TRBJ2-7, with 10 bases identical to TRBD1. The V segment lost 7 bases and the J segment 1 base; nucleotides outside the gene matches: 7. The CDR3 extends over 15 amino acids. Germline lookup yields CDR1 ENHRY and CDR2 SYGVKD. CDR3 protein: CAITMGTGESYEQYF. CDR3 nucleotide sequence: TGTGCCATCACCATGGGGACAGGGGAATCCTACGAGCAGTACTTC.

This chain uses TRBV6-1 with TRBJ2-6; 8 positions agree with TRBD1. Unmatched junction bases numbered 12, after V lost 4 bases and J lost 4 bases. The CDR3 has 18 amino acids. Germline values: CDR1 MNHNS, CDR2 SASEGT. CDR3 residues: CASSVTGQVIFGANVLTF. The CDR3 DNA sequence: TGTGCCAGCAGTGTTACGGGACAGGTTATTTTCGGGGCCAACGTCCTGACTTTC.

This chain joins TRBV6-1 and TRBJ1-2; 7 bases agree with TRBD1. Germline loops: CDR1 MNHNS, CDR2 SASEGT. V gave up 2 bases and J gave up 4 bases; unmatched junction bases: 7. CDR3 length: 15 residues. CDR3 DNA: TGTGCCAGCAGTGAATCCGACAGGGTTGGCTATGGCTACACCTTC. Its translation is CASSESDRVGYGYTF.

The V and J genes are TRBV10-3 and TRBJ1-2; no clear D. The CDR3 runs to 13 residues. V dropped 10 bases and J dropped 5 bases, with 17 bases sitting between them. Germline CDR1 is ENHRY and CDR2 is SYGVKD. In DNA, the CDR3 is TGTGCCACCCGTGGCCCTCCCTTTTATGGCTACACCTTC. Translated: CATRGPPFYGYTF.

J is TRBJ1-2 and V is TRBV28; D is unclear. Germline-derived CDR1 and CDR2 are MDHEN and SYDVKM. The CDR3 totals 13 residues. V gave up 7 bases and J gave up 8 bases, with 17 bases separating them. The CDR3 region is CASIKASLEGYTF. The CDR3 DNA reads as TGTGCCAGCATTAAAGCCTCCCTCGAGGGCTACACCTTC.

V gene TRBV11-2 combines with J gene TRBJ2-5; unclear D gene. CDR1 is SGHAT and CDR2 is FQNNGV in the germline V gene. This CDR3 spans 14 amino acids. Trimming shortened V by 1 base and J by 5 bases, and 11 bases separated the two germline ends. The CDR3 sequence: CASSLVPRGETQYF. The CDR3 coding sequence is TGTGCCAGCAGCTTAGTCCCGCGTGGGGAGACCCAGTACTTC.

The chain employs TRBV19 and TRBJ1-5, with D uncertain. V lost 5 bases, J lost 0 bases, and 11 bases lay in between. The CDR3 sequence is 15 residues long. The germline V gene has CDR1 LNHDA and CDR2 SQIVND (reference sequence). The DNA of the CDR3 is TGTGCCAGTAGTTTCACAGTTTATAGCAATCAGCCCCAGCATTTT. This sequence encodes CASSFTVYSNQPQHF. Full variable domain (missing parts from reference TRBV19 and TRBJ1-5): DGGITQSPKYLFRKEGQNVTLSCEQNLNHDAMYWYRQDPGQGLRLIYYSQIVNDFQKGDIAEGYSVSREKKESFPLTVTSAQKNPTAFYLCASSFTVYSNQPQHFGDGTRLSIL.

The V call is TRBV5-1, the J call TRBJ2-7; the match to TRBD1 covers 7 bases. This CDR3 is built from 13 residues. The J segment lost 5 bases and the V segment lost 4 bases, leaving 6 bases of the junction unmatched. CDR1 is SGHRS, CDR2 YFSETQ, per germline. The CDR3: CASSRATGNEQYF. DNA of the CDR3: TGCGCCAGCAGCCGAGCGACAGGGAACGAGCAGTACTTC.

Only one count was recorded for this clone. The rearrangement joins TRBV7-9 to TRBJ1-1; TRBD1 agrees at 9 bases. The CDR3 totals 17 residues. The V and J ends lost 5 bases and 5 bases, in that order; junction bases with no gene match: 15. CDR1 and CDR2 (germline): SEHNR, FQNEAQ (reference sequence). The CDR3 DNA reads as TGTGCCAGCAGCCGCCCTGCCACCGGGACAGGGAGGACTGAAGCTTTCTTT. Translation: CASSRPATGTGRTEAFF. Using reference TRBV7-9 and TRBJ1-1 for the parts outside the CDR3, the full variable domain is DTGVSQNPRHKITKRGQNVTFRCDPISEHNRLYWYRQTLGQGPEFLTYFQNEAQLEKSRLLSDRFSAERPKGSFSTLEIQRTEQGDSAMYLCASSRPATGTGRTEAFFGQGTRLTVV.

The V gene is TRBV7-2, the J gene TRBJ1-2; a possible D gene is TRBD1 (5 bases). V lost 4 bases and J lost 8, with 20 bases in between. The CDR3 contains 15 residues. Germline-derived CDR1 and CDR2 are SGHTA and FQGNSA. The CDR3 protein is CASSSRGGREGGYTF. The CDR3 DNA is TGTGCCAGCAGCTCTAGGGGCGGGAGGGAAGGAGGCTACACCTTC.

As DNA, the CDR3 is TGTGCCAGCAGCGTAGCCGGGATGGGAAACACCATATATTTT. Protein product: CASSVAGMGNTIYF. The chain employs TRBV9 and TRBJ1-3; D remains unclear. CDR1 and CDR2 (germline): SGDLS, YYNGEE. Trimming shortened V by 0 bases and J by 4 bases, and 8 bases separated the two germline ends. This CDR3 is built from 14 residues.